The present T cell receptor beta chain was sequenced within a study of cytomegalovirus exposure and HLA in healthy donors. PCR involved 60 Vbeta and 13 Jbeta primers. Sequencing used immunoSEQ multiplex PCR; TCRdb keeps in-frame clones, though not all of them. The repertoire includes more than 85,000 clones, roughly 10% of them detected once, and about 4.7% sits in the top ten. Per the germline V gene, CDR1 is SGDLS and CDR2 is YYNGEE. The CDR3 loop spans 18 amino acids. Trimming at V came to 0 bases and at J to 0 bases, leaving 9 bases not matched to a gene. Specimen: PBMCs. This sequence originates from a man aged 45-65 years in good health and CMV-seropositive. J is TRBJ2-3 and V is TRBV9; 8 bases match TRBD2. As DNA, the CDR3 is TGTGCCAGCAGCGTAGCTAGGGCAACTAGCGGTAGCACAGATACGCAGTATTTT. Translation: CASSVARATSGSTDTQYF.